This T cell receptor beta chain was sequenced in a study of identical twins (dated by TCRdb to about 2016). Background on the whole study: To test whether fetal clonotypes persist, the study used deep sequencing on TCR alpha and beta repertoires from monozygotic twins, unrelated adults of various ages, and cord blood. Replicate twin experiments were performed at different times using different library preparation protocols to rule out contamination. Paper-wide results and their limitations: Compared with coincidental sharing between unrelated individuals, out-of-frame TCR alpha sequences shared between twins showed an excess of sequences with low generation probability. Fewer insertions were carried by abundant cord blood beta clonotypes; a weaker similar trend was observed in young adult naive repertoires, while no such trend was observed in memory repertoires. In monozygotic twins, recombination models systematically underestimated out-of-frame TCR alpha sharing, but the models matched the sharing seen between unrelated individuals. A weaker excess of twin sharing was found in beta out-of-frame sequences because the signal-to-noise ratio was lowered by fewer shared sequences. Invariant T cells such as MAIT and iNKT could partly confound zero-insertion analyses, although diverse VJ usage argued against such confounding for most clonotypes. Conclusions relied on cross-sectional statistical analysis, since the same donors could not be followed over many years.

The library was prepared using 5' RACE. Reads for this sample came from an Illumina HiSeq 2000. A universal primer binding site was introduced by template switching, and a unique molecular identifier was present in the final cDNA, enabling accurate counting of TCR cDNA molecules. First-strand cDNA for TCR alpha and beta chains was synthesized from specific primers in the conserved constant-segment region. Each cDNA library was double barcoded, with a SMART-Mk sample barcode plus Illumina barcodes, to control for contamination. Two successive PCR steps introduced TruSeq adapter sequences along with Illumina sample barcodes. The TCR alpha and beta cDNA libraries were sequenced on the Illumina HiSeq platform using custom primers. Regarding the original processing steps: MiGEC processed the raw reads to extract unique molecular identifiers, while MiXCR was used to determine the CDR3 positions. Recombination models were inferred per individual with the repgenHMM and IGoR tools using an EM algorithm. The analysis of shared clonotypes was done with the tcR package in R, with sharing normalized by the product of cloneset sizes. Out-of-frame nonproductive sequences were analyzed to study raw recombination free of thymic and clonal selection effects. The public reads were quality trimmed at Q25 with fastp and then assembled into clones with MiXCR by TCRdb, keeping productive beta chains. Records with the same CDR3 protein are collapsed into one entry carrying the most frequent genes and DNA. TCRdb, not the authors, supplied the V and J calls. Here the sample has some 900,000 distinct CDR3 sequences; 9% to 15% occur a single time. Jointly, the top ten make up about 1.6% of the sample.

Many counts were recorded for this clonotype. No antigen is known for it. Qualities for individual bases were not recorded, and no much larger clone is one base off. Only healthy Caucasian donors were included. Three pairs of female monozygotic twins, all aged roughly 18 to 30 years, made up the twin cohort. The RNA used for TCR libraries was isolated from peripheral blood mononuclear cells. The same data also contributed to another study, on yellow fever vaccine responses in identical twins. That second publication adds: According to the authors, the vaccine-induced T cell response in identical twins seemed to be partly convergent and partly specific to each individual. In the study, vaccine-responding T cell clones were precisely tracked in identical twins.

The origin of this receptor is a young woman in good health. What was sequenced was PBMCs.

The encoded CDR3 is CASSYSLVNTEAFF. The nucleotides are TGTGCCAGCAGTTACAGTTTAGTGAACACTGAAGCTTTCTTT. The chain links TRBV12-3 or TRBV12-4 with TRBJ1-1, with the D gene not confidently named. Trimming at the junction amounts to 4 bases on V and 0 bases on J, and the germline ends lie 9 bases apart. The CDR3 numbers 14 residues from cysteine through phenylalanine. The sequence is cut down to CDR3 DNA, 42 bases in frame from base 1.